Below are 6 T cell receptor beta chains sequenced from a single sample in a study of blood T cells in healthy people across ages. Combining a sample-barcoded 5' primer with a J-beta primer mix, a second PCR ran for about 6 to 11 cycles. MiXCR, applied by TCRdb to the 5' RACE reads, yields one record per CDR3 protein. The data contain 780,000 or so distinct CDR3 sequences, 40% to 65% of them singletons. What was sequenced was blood. The receptor set was obtained from a man at least 80 years old in good health.

This chain uses TRBV11-2 with TRBJ2-7, with 8 bases lining up with TRBD2. This CDR3 is 17 amino acids long. The germline CDR1 and CDR2 sequences are SGHAT and FQNNGV. The J segment lost 2 bases and the V segment lost 4 bases, leaving 13 bases of the junction unmatched. For the CDR3, the DNA is TGTGCCAGCAGCTCCACCCAGGGGAGAGCGGGAGCCTACGAGCAGTACTTC. It specifies CASSSTQGRAGAYEQYF.

The chain uses TRBV4-3 and TRBJ2-3; D uncertain. Germline-derived CDR1 and CDR2 are LGHNA and YSLEER. V was clipped by 0 bases and J by 0 bases, with 10 bases between them. The CDR3 is 16 residues long. In DNA, the CDR3 is TGCGCCAGCAGCCAAGAACTGTGGTCAAGCACAGATACGCAGTATTTT. The encoded protein is CASSQELWSSTDTQYF.

As DNA, the CDR3 is TGCGCCAGCAGCTTGGAGGCTACCTCCTACAATGAGCAGTTCTTC. The encoded protein is CASSLEATSYNEQFF. The chain uses TRBV5-1 and TRBJ2-1, with D uncertain. V was pared by 0 bases and J by 0 bases, with 7 bases between. Germline V gives CDR1 SGHRS, CDR2 YFSETQ. The CDR3 is made up of 15 amino acids.

This clonotype was counted a few times. The chain is built from TRBV5-1 and TRBJ2-7; D is ambiguous. Trimming pared 3 bases from V and 7 bases from J, leaving 8 bases between. CDR1 is SGHRS, CDR2 YFSETQ, per germline. The CDR3 runs to 11 residues. The chain's CDR3 is CASSSRQEQYF. The CDR3 region has the DNA TGCGCCAGCAGCTCGCGACAAGAGCAGTACTTC. Full variable domain (rest looked up from reference TRBV5-1 and TRBJ2-7): KAGVTQTPRYLIKTRGQQVTLSCSPISGHRSVSWYQQTPGQGLQFLFEYFSETQRNKGNFPGRFSGRQFSNSRSEMNVSTLELGDSALYLCASSSRQEQYFGPGTRLTVT.

This clonotype was counted only a few times. This chain joins TRBV25-1 and TRBJ2-7; D ambiguous. Germline lookup yields CDR1 MGHDK and CDR2 SYGVNS. Trimming removed 6 bases from V and 0 bases from J, with 9 bases in between. The CDR3 runs to 13 residues. In DNA form, the CDR3 reads TGTGCCAGCAGGGATACCGACTCCTACGAGCAGTACTTC. Translated: CASRDTDSYEQYF.

This chain uses TRBV4-1 with TRBJ2-3, with 9 bases identical to TRBD1. This CDR3 contains 15 residues. CDR1 MGHRA and CDR2 YSYEKL come from the germline V gene. After removal of 3 bases from V and 14 bases from J, the junction contained 15 bases not matched to a gene. CDR3 sequence: CASSQEGTGGRYAYF. Here the CDR3 DNA reads TGCGCCAGCAGCCAGGAGGGAACAGGGGGCAGATACGCGTATTTT.